Described below is a single T cell receptor beta chain sequence and its context. The antigen is not known. Per germline, CDR1 MDHEN and CDR2 SYDVKM. The trim removed 6 bases at V and 5 bases at J, leaving 6 bases unmatched. The CDR3 totals 14 residues. TCRdb's copy holds only in-frame clones and misses some; the assay was immunoSEQ multiplex PCR. Of approximately 150,000 clones listed, 80% to 95% were seen once; the top ten hold around 1.8%. This entry belongs to a study of T cell responses to AZD1222 COVID-19 vaccine. Study outcomes and limitations: Donors skewed white British and female; clonal diversity was possibly underestimated.

This receptor was taken from an adult in good health. The rearrangement joins TRBV28 to TRBJ1-5, with 8 nucleotides matching TRBD1. The specimen comprised peripheral blood, sampled on day 0 of AZD1222 vaccination. The CDR3, as DNA: TGTGCCAGCAGGCTGACAGGGGAGTATCAGCCCCAGCATTTT. This codes for CASRLTGEYQPQHF.